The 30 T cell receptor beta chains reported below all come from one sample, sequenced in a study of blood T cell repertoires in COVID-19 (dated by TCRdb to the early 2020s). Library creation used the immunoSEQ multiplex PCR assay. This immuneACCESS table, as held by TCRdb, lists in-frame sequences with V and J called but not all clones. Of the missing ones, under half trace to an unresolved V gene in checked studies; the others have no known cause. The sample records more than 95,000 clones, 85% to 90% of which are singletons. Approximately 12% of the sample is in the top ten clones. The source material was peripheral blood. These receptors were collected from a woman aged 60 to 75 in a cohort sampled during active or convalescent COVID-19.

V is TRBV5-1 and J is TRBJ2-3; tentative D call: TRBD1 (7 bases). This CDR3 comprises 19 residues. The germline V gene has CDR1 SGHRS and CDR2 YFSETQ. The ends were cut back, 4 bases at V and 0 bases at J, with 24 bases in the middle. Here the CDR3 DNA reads TGCGCCAGCAGCCCATTGACAGGGTCGACTAGAGCTAGCACAGATACGCAGTATTTT. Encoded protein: CASSPLTGSTRASTDTQYF.

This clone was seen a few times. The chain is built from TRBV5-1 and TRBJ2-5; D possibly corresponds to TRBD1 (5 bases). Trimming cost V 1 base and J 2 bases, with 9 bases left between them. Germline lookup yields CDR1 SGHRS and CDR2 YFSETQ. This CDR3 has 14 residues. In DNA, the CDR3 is TGCGCCAGCAGCTTGACGGCAGGGCAAGAGACCCAGTACTTC. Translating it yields CASSLTAGQETQYF.

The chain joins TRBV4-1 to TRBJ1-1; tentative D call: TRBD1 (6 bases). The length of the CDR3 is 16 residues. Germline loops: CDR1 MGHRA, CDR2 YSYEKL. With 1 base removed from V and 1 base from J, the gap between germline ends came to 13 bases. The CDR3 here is CASSQGGTTRNTEAFF. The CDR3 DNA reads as TGCGCCAGCAGCCAAGGGGGGACAACCAGGAACACTGAAGCTTTCTTT.

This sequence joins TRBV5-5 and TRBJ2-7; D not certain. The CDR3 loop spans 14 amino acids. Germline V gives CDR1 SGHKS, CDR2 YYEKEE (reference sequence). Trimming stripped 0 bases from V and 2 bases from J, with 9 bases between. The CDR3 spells CASSLVSSTYEQYF. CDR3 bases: TGTGCCAGCAGCTTGGTTAGTAGTACCTACGAGCAGTACTTC.

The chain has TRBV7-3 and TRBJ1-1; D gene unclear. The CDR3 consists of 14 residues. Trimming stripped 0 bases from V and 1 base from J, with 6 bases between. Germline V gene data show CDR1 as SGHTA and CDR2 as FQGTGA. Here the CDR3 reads CASSLTERNTEAFF. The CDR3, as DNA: TGTGCCAGCAGCTTAACCGAGAGGAACACTGAAGCTTTCTTT.

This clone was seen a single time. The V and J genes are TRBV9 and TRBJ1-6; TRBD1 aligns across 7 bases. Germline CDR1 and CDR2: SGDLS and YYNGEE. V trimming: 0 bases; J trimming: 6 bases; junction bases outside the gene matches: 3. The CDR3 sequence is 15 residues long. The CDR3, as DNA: TGTGCCAGCAGCGTAGGGGGACAGCCTAATTCACCCCTCCACTTT. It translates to CASSVGGQPNSPLHF.

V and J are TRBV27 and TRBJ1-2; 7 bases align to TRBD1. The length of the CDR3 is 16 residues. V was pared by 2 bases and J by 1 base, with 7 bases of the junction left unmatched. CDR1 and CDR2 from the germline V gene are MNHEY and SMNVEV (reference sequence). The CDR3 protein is CASSLLGQAVNYGYTF. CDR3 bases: TGTGCCAGCAGTTTACTCGGACAGGCTGTTAACTATGGCTACACCTTC.

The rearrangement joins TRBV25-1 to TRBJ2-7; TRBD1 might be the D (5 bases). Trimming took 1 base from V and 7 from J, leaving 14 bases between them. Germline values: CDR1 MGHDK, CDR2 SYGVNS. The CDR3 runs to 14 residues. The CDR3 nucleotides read TGTGCCAGCAGTGAATTTGGAGCCAAGGGGGAGCAGTACTTC. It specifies CASSEFGAKGEQYF.

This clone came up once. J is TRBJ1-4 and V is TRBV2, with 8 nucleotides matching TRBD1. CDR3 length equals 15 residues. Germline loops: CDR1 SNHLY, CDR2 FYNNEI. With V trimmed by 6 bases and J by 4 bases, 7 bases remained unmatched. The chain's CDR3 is CASSGQGLYNEKLFF. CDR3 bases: TGTGCCAGCAGCGGACAGGGATTGTATAATGAAAAACTGTTTTTT.

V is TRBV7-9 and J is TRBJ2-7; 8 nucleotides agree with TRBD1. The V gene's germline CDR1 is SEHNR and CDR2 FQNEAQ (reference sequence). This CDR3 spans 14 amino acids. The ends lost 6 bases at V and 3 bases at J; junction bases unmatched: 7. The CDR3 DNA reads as TGTGCCAGCAGTGGGACAGGACTCTTCTACGAGCAGTACTTC. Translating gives CASSGTGLFYEQYF.

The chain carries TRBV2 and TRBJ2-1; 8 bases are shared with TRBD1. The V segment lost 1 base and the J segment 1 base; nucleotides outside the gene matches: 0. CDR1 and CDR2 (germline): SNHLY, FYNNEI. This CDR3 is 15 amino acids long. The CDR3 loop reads CASSEDRGSYNEQFF. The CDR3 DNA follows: TGTGCCAGCAGTGAAGACAGGGGGTCCTACAATGAGCAGTTCTTC.

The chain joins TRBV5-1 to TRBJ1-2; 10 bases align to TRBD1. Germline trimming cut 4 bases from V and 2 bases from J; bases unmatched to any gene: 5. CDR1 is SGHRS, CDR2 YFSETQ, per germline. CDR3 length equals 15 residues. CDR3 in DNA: TGCGCCAGCAGCCGGCCGGGACAGGGGAACTATGGCTACACCTTC. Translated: CASSRPGQGNYGYTF.

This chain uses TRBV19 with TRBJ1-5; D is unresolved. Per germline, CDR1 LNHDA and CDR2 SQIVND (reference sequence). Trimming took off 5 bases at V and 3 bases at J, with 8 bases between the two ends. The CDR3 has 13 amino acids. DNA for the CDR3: TGTGCCAGTAGTGGGCAGATCAATCAGCCCCAGCATTTT. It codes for CASSGQINQPQHF.

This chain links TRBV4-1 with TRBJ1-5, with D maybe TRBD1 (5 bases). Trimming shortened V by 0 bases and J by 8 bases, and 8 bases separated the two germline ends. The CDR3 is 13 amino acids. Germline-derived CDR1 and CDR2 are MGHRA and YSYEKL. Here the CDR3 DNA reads TGCGCCAGCAGCCAAGATTGGGGGGAGCCCCAGCATTTT. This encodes CASSQDWGEPQHF.

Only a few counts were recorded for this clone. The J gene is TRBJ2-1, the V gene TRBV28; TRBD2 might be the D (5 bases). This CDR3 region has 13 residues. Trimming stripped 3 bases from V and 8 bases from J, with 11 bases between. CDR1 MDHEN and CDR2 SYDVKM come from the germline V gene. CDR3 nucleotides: TGTGCCAGCAGTTTCCCGGGGAGAGATGAGCAGTTCTTC. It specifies CASSFPGRDEQFF.

The CDR3 DNA sequence: TGTGCCAGCAGCTTGGACGCGGTCCTCTCCTACAATGAGCAGTTCTTC. It is translated as CASSLDAVLSYNEQFF. J is TRBJ2-1 and V is TRBV5-5; D is unresolved. V lost 0 bases to trimming and J lost 0 bases, with 10 bases between them. Germline V gene lookup returns CDR1 SGHKS and CDR2 YYEKEE (reference sequence). The CDR3 covers 16 residues.

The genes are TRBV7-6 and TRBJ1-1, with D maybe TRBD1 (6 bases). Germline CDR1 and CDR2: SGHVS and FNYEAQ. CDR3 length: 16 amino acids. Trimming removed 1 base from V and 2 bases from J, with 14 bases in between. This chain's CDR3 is CASSLVVAGTNTEAFF. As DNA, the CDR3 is TGTGCCAGCAGCTTAGTGGTCGCAGGGACAAACACTGAAGCTTTCTTT.

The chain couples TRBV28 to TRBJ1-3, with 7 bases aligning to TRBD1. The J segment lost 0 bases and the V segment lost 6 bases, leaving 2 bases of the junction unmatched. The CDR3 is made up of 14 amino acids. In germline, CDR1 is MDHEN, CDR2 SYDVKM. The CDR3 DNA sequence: TGTGCCAGCAGACAGGGGTCCTCTGGAAACACCATATATTTT. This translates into CASRQGSSGNTIYF.

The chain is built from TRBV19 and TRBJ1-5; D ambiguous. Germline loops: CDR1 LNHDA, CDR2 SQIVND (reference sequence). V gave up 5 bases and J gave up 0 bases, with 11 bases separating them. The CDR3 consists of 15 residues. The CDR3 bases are TGTGCCAGTAGTGTGGTGCGGTATAGCAATCAGCCCCAGCATTTT. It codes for CASSVVRYSNQPQHF.

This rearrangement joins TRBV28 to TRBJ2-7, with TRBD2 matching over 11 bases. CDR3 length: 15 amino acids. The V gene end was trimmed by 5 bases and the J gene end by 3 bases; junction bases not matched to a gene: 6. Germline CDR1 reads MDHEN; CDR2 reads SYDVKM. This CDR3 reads CASSPSSGRVYEQYF. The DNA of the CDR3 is TGTGCCAGCAGTCCCAGTAGCGGGAGGGTCTACGAGCAGTACTTC.

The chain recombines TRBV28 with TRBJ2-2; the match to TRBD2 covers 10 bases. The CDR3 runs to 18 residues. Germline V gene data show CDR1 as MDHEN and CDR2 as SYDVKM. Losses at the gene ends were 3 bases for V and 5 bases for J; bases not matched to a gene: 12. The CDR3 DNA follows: TGTGCCAGCAGTTTGGGTTGGGATCGACTAGCGGGTACCGGGGAGCTGTTTTTT. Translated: CASSLGWDRLAGTGELFF.

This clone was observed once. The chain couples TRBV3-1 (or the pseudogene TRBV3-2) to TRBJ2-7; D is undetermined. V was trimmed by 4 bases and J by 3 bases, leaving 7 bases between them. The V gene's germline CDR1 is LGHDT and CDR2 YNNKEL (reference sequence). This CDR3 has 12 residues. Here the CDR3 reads CASSLHFYEQYF. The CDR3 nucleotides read TGTGCCAGCAGCCTACATTTCTACGAGCAGTACTTC.

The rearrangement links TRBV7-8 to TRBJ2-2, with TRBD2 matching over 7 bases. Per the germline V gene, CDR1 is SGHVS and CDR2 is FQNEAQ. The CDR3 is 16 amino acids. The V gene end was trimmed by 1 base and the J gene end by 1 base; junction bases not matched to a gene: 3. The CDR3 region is CASSLVGGGNTGELFF. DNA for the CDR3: TGTGCCAGCAGCTTAGTGGGCGGGGGGAACACCGGGGAGCTGTTTTTT.

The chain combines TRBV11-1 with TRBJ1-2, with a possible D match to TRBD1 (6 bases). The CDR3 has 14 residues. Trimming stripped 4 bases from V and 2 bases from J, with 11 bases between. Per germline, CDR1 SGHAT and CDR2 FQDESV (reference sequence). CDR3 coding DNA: TGTGCCAGCAGCTCCGGGGGGGGCAACTATGGCTACACCTTC. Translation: CASSSGGGNYGYTF.

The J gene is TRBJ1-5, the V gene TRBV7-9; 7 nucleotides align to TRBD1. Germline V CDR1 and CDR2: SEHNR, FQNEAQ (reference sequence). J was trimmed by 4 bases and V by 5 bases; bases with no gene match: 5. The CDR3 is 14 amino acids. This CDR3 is CASSLDRENQPQHF. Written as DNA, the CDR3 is TGTGCCAGCAGCCTTGACAGGGAAAATCAGCCCCAGCATTTT.

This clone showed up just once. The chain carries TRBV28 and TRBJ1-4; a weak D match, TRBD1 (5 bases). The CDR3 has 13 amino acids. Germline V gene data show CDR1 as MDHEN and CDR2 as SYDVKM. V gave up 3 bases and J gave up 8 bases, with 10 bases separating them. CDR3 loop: CASSFSGAEKLFF. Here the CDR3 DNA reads TGTGCCAGCAGTTTTTCTGGGGCGGAAAAACTGTTTTTT.

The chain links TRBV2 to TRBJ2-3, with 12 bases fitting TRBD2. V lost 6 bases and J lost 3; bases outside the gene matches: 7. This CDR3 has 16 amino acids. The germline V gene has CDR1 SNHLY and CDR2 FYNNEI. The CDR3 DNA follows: TGTGCCAGCAGAATGACTAGCGGGGGCACAACAGATACGCAGTATTTT. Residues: CASRMTSGGTTDTQYF.

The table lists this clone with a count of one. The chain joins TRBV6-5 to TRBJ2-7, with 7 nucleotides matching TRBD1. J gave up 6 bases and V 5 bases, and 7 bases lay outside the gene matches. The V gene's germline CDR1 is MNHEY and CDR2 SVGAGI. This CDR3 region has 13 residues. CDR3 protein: CASSRQPGGEQYF. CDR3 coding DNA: TGTGCCAGCAGTCGCCAACCAGGGGGCGAGCAGTACTTC.

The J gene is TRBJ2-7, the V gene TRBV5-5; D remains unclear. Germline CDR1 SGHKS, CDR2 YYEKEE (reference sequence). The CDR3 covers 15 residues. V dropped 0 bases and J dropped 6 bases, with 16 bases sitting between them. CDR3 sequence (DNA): TGTGCCAGCAGCTTGGGAGGAGTAACCAGAGGCGAGCAGTACTTC. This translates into CASSLGGVTRGEQYF.

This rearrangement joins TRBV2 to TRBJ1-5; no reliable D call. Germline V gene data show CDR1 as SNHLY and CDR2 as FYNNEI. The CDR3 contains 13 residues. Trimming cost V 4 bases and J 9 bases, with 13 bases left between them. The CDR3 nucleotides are TGTGCCAGCAGTGTTGACGGGGAGAGGCCCCAGCATTTT. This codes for CASSVDGERPQHF. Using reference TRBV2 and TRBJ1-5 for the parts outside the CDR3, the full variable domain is EPEVTQTPSHQVTQMGQEVILRCVPISNHLYFYWYRQILGQKVEFLVSFYNNEISEKSEIFDDQFSVERPDGSNFTLKIRSTKLEDSAMYFCASSVDGERPQHFGDGTRLSIL.